Shown below are 30 T cell receptor beta chains from a single sample sequenced in a study of CD8 T cells in ankylosing spondylitis. MiXCR, run by TCRdb on the 5' RACE reads, gives a single entry per CDR3 protein. This table has 30,000 to 45,000 distinct CDR3 sequences, approximately 6% appearing once. The sequenced material came from blood, either unsorted or a sorted T cell fraction (not recorded which). The receptor source for this set is a male donor with ankylosing spondylitis or in good health (not recorded which).

In this sample, this clonotype turned up many times. V and J are TRBV6-1 and TRBJ1-1; D is unresolved. Per germline, CDR1 MNHNS and CDR2 SASEGT. Between the trimmed V and J ends, which lost 3 bases and 1 base, there was a span of 3 bases. This CDR3 is built from 12 residues. The CDR3 here is CASSEGNTEAFF. Here the CDR3 DNA reads TGTGCCAGCAGTGAGGGGAACACTGAAGCTTTCTTT.

This clonotype was seen repeatedly, ten times or more. The chain uses TRBV7-9 and TRBJ2-4; 7 positions match TRBD2. Germline V gives CDR1 SEHNR, CDR2 FQNEAQ (reference sequence). CDR3 length: 16 amino acids. J gave up 0 bases and V 5 bases, and 7 bases lay outside the gene matches. The CDR3 bases are TGTGCCAGCAGCCCAGCTAGCGGTAAAGCCAAAAACATTCAGTACTTC. Its protein product is CASSPASGKAKNIQYF.

Of note for this clonotype: This may arise from a read error, as a much more abundant clone is one base away. V is TRBV6-2 or TRBV6-3 and J is TRBJ2-1, with 10 bases fitting TRBD2. This CDR3 is built from 14 residues. CDR1 MNHEY and CDR2 SVGEGT come from the germline V gene. Here the CDR3 reads CANSSLAGLNEQFF. In nucleotides, the CDR3 is TGTGCCAACAGTTCACTAGCGGGGTTGAATGAGCAGTTCTTC.

Details on this clonotype: Possible read error: a much larger clone is one base away. The chain has TRBV7-9 and TRBJ2-2; a possible D gene is TRBD2 (5 bases). The CDR3 loop spans 16 amino acids. Germline values: CDR1 SEHNR, CDR2 FQNEAQ (reference sequence). For the CDR3, the DNA is TGTGTCAGCATTTTAGGCCAGACTCCGGGGACCGGGGAGCTGTTTTTT. Its translation is CVSILGQTPGTGELFF.

Sample share makes this clonotype medium-sized (0.01 to 0.1%). The genes are TRBV29-1 and TRBJ2-1; 7 bases line up with TRBD1. The CDR3 is 16 residues long. With V trimmed by 5 bases and J by 3 bases, 13 bases remained unmatched. CDR1 SQVTM and CDR2 ANQGSEA come from the germline V gene. Here the CDR3 reads CSVPSPGGTYYNEQFF. CDR3 DNA: TGCAGCGTTCCGAGCCCAGGGGGAACCTACTACAATGAGCAGTTCTTC.

This clonotype was counted ten times or more. The chain recombines TRBV9 with TRBJ1-5; weak D call: TRBD1 (6 bases). The CDR3 runs 14 residues. V was pared by 3 bases and J by 6 bases, with 13 bases between. CDR1 SGDLS and CDR2 YYNGEE come from the germline V gene. This CDR3 reads CASSATGVGQPQHF. CDR3 DNA: TGTGCCAGCAGCGCGACAGGAGTCGGTCAGCCCCAGCATTTT.

There are many counts of this clonotype. The genes are TRBV12-3 or TRBV12-4 and TRBJ1-5, with 9 bases aligning to TRBD1. V lost 7 bases and J lost 7; bases outside the gene matches: 8. This CDR3 is built from 14 residues. In DNA form, the CDR3 reads TGTGCCAGCAAACCGGGACAGGGACGACAGCCCCAGCATTTT. Residues: CASKPGQGRQPQHF.

Ten or more counts support this clonotype. The V and J genes are TRBV12-3 or TRBV12-4 and TRBJ2-4; D unresolved. Trimming took off 1 base at V and 3 bases at J, with 7 bases between the two ends. CDR3 length equals 14 residues. The CDR3 nucleotides are TGTGCCAGCAGTTTAGACAGAATCAAAAACATTCAGTACTTC. It specifies CASSLDRIKNIQYF.

This clonotype was recorded many times. V gene TRBV3-1 combines with J gene TRBJ1-1, with D unclear. Germline values: CDR1 LGHDT, CDR2 YNNKEL (reference sequence). The CDR3 is made up of 13 amino acids. The V gene lost 1 base and the J gene lost 6 bases, with 9 bases spanning the gap. The CDR3 bases are TGTGCCAGCAGCCAAGGACTGTTTTCTGAAGCTTTCTTT. Amino acids: CASSQGLFSEAFF.

Remarks on this clonotype: A much larger clone sits a single nucleotide away, making a read error possible. The chain combines TRBV12-3 or TRBV12-4 with TRBJ2-7; 12 positions match TRBD2. This CDR3 contains 16 residues. After removal of 4 bases from V and 5 bases from J, the junction contained 9 bases not matched to a gene. CDR3 DNA sequence: TGTGCCAGCAGTTCTGGGGCTAGCGGGAGGGTCGACGAGCAGTACTTC. It encodes CASSSGASGRVDEQYF.

In this sample, this clonotype turned up many times. This rearrangement joins TRBV6-5 to TRBJ2-5; unclear D gene. In germline, CDR1 is MNHEY, CDR2 SVGAGI. V lost 3 bases and J 5 bases, leaving 7 bases between the germline ends. The length of the CDR3 is 12 residues. CDR3 sequence (DNA): TGTGCCAGCAGTTATGATTTGGAGACCCAGTACTTC. This encodes CASSYDLETQYF.

This clonotype appeared many times. The V gene is TRBV5-1, the J gene TRBJ2-2; 7 nucleotides agree with TRBD1. V gave up 4 bases and J gave up 7 bases; unmatched junction bases: 7. This CDR3 contains 14 residues. Germline V gene lookup returns CDR1 SGHRS and CDR2 YFSETQ. CDR3 region: CASSPGTASGELFF. The CDR3 bases are TGCGCCAGCAGCCCGGGGACAGCGAGCGGGGAGCTGTTTTTT.

Ten or more counts support this clonotype. The V and J genes are TRBV24-1 and TRBJ1-5; 9 positions match TRBD1. V lost 3 bases and J lost 2; bases outside the gene matches: 4. The CDR3 length is 16 residues. CDR1 and CDR2 (germline): KGHDR, SFDVKD. CDR3 bases: TGTGCCACCAGTGATACAAGGACAGGGGGCAATCAGCCCCAGCATTTT. Translated, it gives CATSDTRTGGNQPQHF.

This clonotype was observed many times. The chain combines TRBV4-2 with TRBJ1-1; D not certain. V dropped 4 bases and J dropped 5 bases, with 8 bases sitting between them. CDR1 LGHNA and CDR2 YNFKEQ come from the germline V gene. This CDR3 region has 12 residues. CDR3 sequence (DNA): TGTGCCAGCAGCCTAGCGCGGACTGAAGCTTTCTTT. It translates to CASSLARTEAFF.

At least ten counts were recorded for this clonotype. This chain uses TRBV11-2 with TRBJ1-5; 9 nucleotides align to TRBD1. The V segment lost 1 base and the J segment 6 bases; nucleotides outside the gene matches: 4. The V gene's germline CDR1 is SGHAT and CDR2 FQNNGV. The CDR3 sequence is 15 residues long. CDR3 amino acids: CASSLVGTGFQPQHF. DNA of the CDR3: TGTGCCAGCAGCTTAGTCGGGACAGGGTTTCAGCCCCAGCATTTT.

This clonotype was observed many times. This chain connects TRBV12-3 or TRBV12-4 to TRBJ1-2; 9 nucleotides align to TRBD1. This CDR3 comprises 14 residues. Losses at the gene ends were 5 bases for V and 6 bases for J; bases not matched to a gene: 7. The CDR3 region has the DNA TGTGCCAGCAGTCTTACAGGGGGCTATAATGGCTACACCTTC. This translates into CASSLTGGYNGYTF.

This clonotype was observed at least ten times. The V and J genes are TRBV18 and TRBJ2-5; unclear D gene. The CDR3 is 16 amino acids. Germline V gene lookup returns CDR1 KGHSH and CDR2 LQKENI. Trimming cost V 4 bases and J 2 bases, with 17 bases left between them. CDR3 DNA: TGTGCCAGCTCACAGGTGGTGGGTCTTACTCAAGAGACCCAGTACTTC. Residues: CASSQVVGLTQETQYF.

This clonotype has ten or more counts. This rearrangement joins TRBV27 to TRBJ2-1; tentatively, D is TRBD1 (6 bases). The CDR3 loop spans 15 amino acids. Trimming removed 3 bases at V and 5 bases at J, with 14 bases between. Germline loops: CDR1 MNHEY, CDR2 SMNVEV (reference sequence). This chain's CDR3 is CASSFDVRGNNEQFF. CDR3 nucleotide sequence: TGTGCCAGCAGTTTTGACGTCAGGGGTAACAATGAGCAGTTCTTC.

This clonotype has a count of ten or more. The chain couples TRBV20-1 to TRBJ2-2; D unclear. The V gene lost 1 base and the J gene lost 4 bases, with 10 bases spanning the gap. The CDR3 is 14 amino acids. Germline CDR1 reads DFQATT; CDR2 reads SNEGSKA (reference sequence). The CDR3 region has the DNA TGCAGTGCTAGAGGGGCAGGCCTCACCGGGGAGCTGTTTTTT. Amino acids: CSARGAGLTGELFF.

In this sample, this clonotype turned up many times. V and J are TRBV5-1 and TRBJ2-5; D call uncertain. Per germline, CDR1 SGHRS and CDR2 YFSETQ. With 0 bases removed from V and 4 bases from J, the gap between germline ends came to 7 bases. This CDR3 spans 13 amino acids. The DNA of the CDR3 is TGCGCCAGCAGCTTGGACAGCCTAGAGACCCAGTACTTC. Translated, it gives CASSLDSLETQYF.

This clonotype was counted at least ten times. CDR3 nucleotide sequence: TGTGCCAGCAGTTTCGGGACAGGTCCAGAGACCCAGTACTTC. Its protein is CASSFGTGPETQYF. V is TRBV6-2 or TRBV6-3 and J is TRBJ2-5; 8 bases agree with TRBD1. The CDR3 is 14 amino acids. V lost 4 bases and J lost 4; bases outside the gene matches: 5. Germline V gives CDR1 MNHEY, CDR2 SVGEGT.

This clonotype was counted at least ten times. V gene TRBV20-1 combines with J gene TRBJ2-3, with D possibly matching TRBD1 (5 bases). In germline, CDR1 is DFQATT, CDR2 SNEGSKA (reference sequence). The V end lost 4 bases, the J end lost 1 base, and 6 bases lay between the germline ends. This CDR3 spans 12 amino acids. This CDR3 reads CSAKGGTDTQYF. The CDR3 DNA reads as TGCAGTGCTAAAGGGGGCACAGATACGCAGTATTTT.

This clonotype has ten or more counts. V usage is TRBV29-1 and J usage is TRBJ2-3, with 7 bases fitting TRBD1. The CDR3 loop spans 16 amino acids. The germline CDR1 and CDR2 sequences are SQVTM and ANQGSEA. V was clipped by 1 base and J by 2 bases; unmatched bases: 9. This CDR3 is CSVEGGGDSLTDTQYF. Here the CDR3 DNA reads TGCAGCGTTGAAGGTGGTGGGGACAGCCTCACAGATACGCAGTATTTT.

This clonotype was counted at least ten times. The V and J genes are TRBV11-2 and TRBJ2-2; 7 nucleotides align to TRBD2. Germline CDR1 and CDR2: SGHAT and FQNNGV. The CDR3 has 17 amino acids. With V trimmed by 6 bases and J by 0 bases, 10 bases remained unmatched. The CDR3 DNA reads as TGTGCCAGCAGTCTGTGGGGGGGTAACTCGAACACCGGGGAGCTGTTTTTT. Protein sequence: CASSLWGGNSNTGELFF.

This clonotype was seen ten or more times. The V and J genes are TRBV7-8 and TRBJ2-2, with D perhaps TRBD2 (5 bases). This CDR3 has 19 residues. Germline lookup yields CDR1 SGHVS and CDR2 FQNEAQ. V was trimmed by 2 bases and J by 3 bases, leaving 22 bases between them. CDR3 in DNA: TGTGCCAGCAGCTTAAGGTCAATTCAGGTGCCGAGGGACACCGGGGAGCTGTTTTTT. Protein product: CASSLRSIQVPRDTGELFF.

This clonotype appeared many times. The chain links TRBV5-1 to TRBJ2-7; TRBD2 matches at 7 bases. The germline V gene encodes CDR1 SGHRS and CDR2 YFSETQ. J was trimmed by 2 bases and V by 0 bases; bases with no gene match: 5. The CDR3 length is 15 residues. The CDR3 DNA is TGCGCCAGCAGCTTGGTGGCTAGCGGCACCTACGAGCAGTACTTC. Its translation is CASSLVASGTYEQYF.

This clonotype showed up many times. The genes are TRBV5-1 and TRBJ2-3, with 10 positions matching TRBD2. The CDR3 runs 14 residues. Germline-derived CDR1 and CDR2 are SGHRS and YFSETQ. V gave up 4 bases and J gave up 6 bases; unmatched junction bases: 5. CDR3 nucleotide sequence: TGCGCCAGCAGCCAGGGACTAGCGCTGGATACGCAGTATTTT. It encodes CASSQGLALDTQYF.

This clonotype occurred many times. The chain joins TRBV6-1 to TRBJ2-7; D perhaps matches TRBD2 (6 bases). This CDR3 spans 15 amino acids. Looked up from germline, CDR1 is MNHNS and CDR2 is SASEGT. Trimming removed 3 bases from V and 2 bases from J, with 14 bases in between. CDR3 DNA sequence: TGTGCCAGCAGTGAGGGTGGAGGAGGGGCCTACGAGCAGTACTTC. Its protein product is CASSEGGGGAYEQYF.

This clonotype was seen repeatedly, ten times or more. Germline and junction disagree at one end, which may indicate a read error. This rearrangement joins TRBV29-1 to TRBJ1-1; 10 positions match TRBD1. The CDR3 covers 14 residues. Germline V gene lookup returns CDR1 SQVTM and CDR2 ANQGSEA. CDR3 in amino acids: CSVEETGGRTEAFF. The CDR3, as DNA: TGCAGCGTCGAAGAGACAGGGGGCAGGACTGAAGCTTTCTTT. Together with reference TRBV29-1 and TRBJ1-1, the CDR3 gives the full variable domain: SAVISQKPSRDICQRGTSLTIQCQVDSQVTMMFWYRQQPGQSLTLIATANQGSEATYESGFVIDKFPISRPNLTFSTLTVSNMSPEDSSIYLCSVEETGGRTEAFFGQGTRLTVV.

The sample holds many counts of this clonotype. The chain couples TRBV2 to TRBJ2-1, with D perhaps assigned TRBD1 or TRBD2 (7 bases each). Between the trimmed V and J ends, which lost 8 bases and 10 bases, there was a span of 18 bases. In germline, CDR1 is SNHLY, CDR2 FYNNEI. This CDR3 region has 13 residues. CDR3 residues: CASVSVRGGEQFF. The DNA of the CDR3 is TGTGCCAGCGTATCGGTCAGGGGGGGGGAGCAGTTCTTC.